Listed here are 22 T cell receptor beta chains from one sample, sequenced in a study of radiation and T cells in renal cell carcinoma. Repertoires were generated with immunoSEQ multiplex PCR, while TCRdb's copy carries only in-frame clones and drops some. Among about 76,000 clones listed, roughly 87% were seen once. Time point in this sample: blood 4 weeks post-SBRT, at nephrectomy. Indicated treatment: 15 Gy SBRT to primary tumor, nephrectomy 4 weeks later. The material sequenced was blood, taken from a patient whose treatment included radiotherapy and nephrectomy. These receptors all come from a woman aged 70-85 years with renal cell carcinoma.

The chain couples TRBV19 to TRBJ2-1; a possible D gene is TRBD1 (6 bases). The CDR3 is 16 residues long. CDR1 and CDR2 (germline): LNHDA, SQIVND (reference sequence). Deletions cut 4 bases from V and 2 bases from J, with 15 bases between. CDR3 coding DNA: TGTGCCAGTAGTACCGTCACAGGGCGAGCCTACAATGAGCAGTTCTTC. Amino acid sequence: CASSTVTGRAYNEQFF. Full variable domain (missing parts from reference TRBV19 and TRBJ2-1): DGGITQSPKYLFRKEGQNVTLSCEQNLNHDAMYWYRQDPGQGLRLIYYSQIVNDFQKGDIAEGYSVSREKKESFPLTVTSAQKNPTAFYLCASSTVTGRAYNEQFFGPGTRLTVL.

V gene TRBV7-2 combines with J gene TRBJ1-2; no firm D call. V was clipped by 5 bases and J by 4 bases, with 14 bases between them. CDR1 is SGHTA and CDR2 is FQGNSA in the germline V gene. The CDR3 loop spans 14 amino acids. CDR3 residues: CASSQDGEIYGYTF. In DNA, the CDR3 is TGTGCCAGCAGCCAGGACGGGGAGATCTATGGCTACACCTTC.

This clone was seen more than once but under ten times. V and J are TRBV6-5 and TRBJ1-1; D is uncertain. V gave up 4 bases and J gave up 4 bases, with 10 bases separating them. The CDR3 length is 13 residues. Germline V gives CDR1 MNHEY, CDR2 SVGAGI. The CDR3: CASSWGFGTEAFF. In DNA form, the CDR3 reads TGTGCCAGCAGTTGGGGATTCGGCACTGAAGCTTTCTTT.

This rearrangement joins TRBV7-2 to TRBJ2-7; 8 bases are a match to TRBD1. The CDR3 sequence is 15 residues long. Trimming cost V 3 bases and J 7 bases; bases outside gene matches: 11. Germline lookup yields CDR1 SGHTA and CDR2 FQGNSA. Here the CDR3 reads CASSFNLQGAGEQYF. CDR3 DNA sequence: TGTGCCAGCAGCTTTAACCTGCAGGGGGCAGGTGAGCAGTACTTC.

The CDR3 DNA is TGTGCCACCGGACAGCCTAGCACAGATACGCAGTATTTT. Protein sequence: CATGQPSTDTQYF. V gene TRBV10-3 combines with J gene TRBJ2-3; possibly TRBD1 for D (6 bases). V was trimmed by 10 bases and J by 0 bases, leaving 11 bases between them. The CDR3 spans 13 residues. CDR1 is ENHRY, CDR2 SYGVKD, per germline.

This chain uses TRBV5-5 with TRBJ1-2; D remains unclear. Germline CDR1 SGHKS, CDR2 YYEKEE (reference sequence). Trimming took 1 base from V and 4 from J, leaving 11 bases between them. The CDR3 is 14 amino acids. The CDR3 spells CASSLYIPVYGYTF. The CDR3 nucleotides read TGTGCCAGCAGCTTGTATATACCGGTCTATGGCTACACCTTC.

This chain's CDR3 is CASSRDGQYEQYF. The CDR3 nucleotides read TGCGCCAGCAGCCGGGACGGTCAATACGAGCAGTACTTC. The chain carries TRBV5-1 and TRBJ2-7; the D gene could be TRBD1 or TRBD2 (5 bases each). V was trimmed by 4 bases and J by 4 bases, leaving 12 bases between them. The CDR3 sequence is 13 residues long. Germline V lookup: CDR1 SGHRS, CDR2 YFSETQ.

The sample holds one count of this clone. The CDR3 DNA reads as TGTGCCAGTAGTATAAAGGAGATGCGCGGTCCTGAAAAACTGTTTTTT. This gives the protein CASSIKEMRGPEKLFF. The V and J genes are TRBV19 and TRBJ1-4; D is unclear. CDR3 length: 16 amino acids. CDR1 is LNHDA, CDR2 SQIVND, per germline (reference sequence). Trimming removed 2 bases from V and 7 bases from J, with 17 bases in between.

V usage is TRBV27 and J usage is TRBJ1-1, with D unclear. Germline V gives CDR1 MNHEY, CDR2 SMNVEV (reference sequence). This CDR3 is built from 14 residues. Trimming shortened V by 4 bases and J by 5 bases, and 14 bases separated the two germline ends. The CDR3 nucleotides are TGTGCCAGCAGTTCCGGCGGGGTGGGGACTGAAGCTTTCTTT. It is translated as CASSSGGVGTEAFF.

The genes are TRBV28 and TRBJ1-2; no definite D call. With 7 bases removed from V and 5 bases from J, the gap between germline ends came to 8 bases. CDR3 length equals 11 residues. Germline V gene lookup returns CDR1 MDHEN and CDR2 SYDVKM. The CDR3 DNA sequence: TGTGCCAGCATCGGTGTTTATGGCTACACCTTC. Translating gives CASIGVYGYTF.

The rearrangement uses TRBV11-3 and TRBJ2-1; 12 bases match TRBD2. The CDR3 runs 15 residues. The V gene end was trimmed by 3 bases and the J gene end by 9 bases; junction bases not matched to a gene: 6. The germline V gene has CDR1 SGHNT and CDR2 YENEEA. The CDR3 coding sequence is TGTGCCAGCAGCTTCGTACTAGCGGGGGGATTTGAGCAGTTCTTC. Translation: CASSFVLAGGFEQFF.

The rearrangement uses TRBV28 and TRBJ1-5, with 10 nucleotides matching TRBD1. V gave up 3 bases and J gave up 6 bases; unmatched junction bases: 8. The CDR3 has 16 amino acids. Looked up from germline, CDR1 is MDHEN and CDR2 is SYDVKM. CDR3 region: CASSFGQGVGGQPQHF. In DNA form, the CDR3 reads TGTGCCAGCAGTTTTGGACAGGGGGTCGGAGGTCAGCCCCAGCATTTT.

The chain links TRBV9 to TRBJ1-3; perhaps TRBD1 as D (5 bases). Germline-derived CDR1 and CDR2 are SGDLS and YYNGEE. The CDR3 consists of 17 residues. Trimming cost V 2 bases and J 0 bases, with 15 bases left between them. The CDR3 spells CASSVSTASYSGNTIYF. In DNA, the CDR3 is TGTGCCAGCAGCGTTTCGACAGCCTCCTACTCTGGAAACACCATATATTTT.

The chain has TRBV6-6 and TRBJ1-2; 9 positions match TRBD1. Germline CDR1 is MNHNY and CDR2 is SVGAGI (reference sequence). With 5 bases clipped from V and 8 bases from J, the junction kept 9 bases outside the gene matches. The length of the CDR3 is 14 residues. The CDR3 reads CASSPTGGVLGYTF. The CDR3 DNA is TGTGCCAGCAGTCCTACAGGGGGCGTTTTAGGCTACACCTTC.

V gene TRBV10-3 combines with J gene TRBJ2-2; D call uncertain. V gave up 6 bases and J gave up 7 bases, with 15 bases separating them. CDR1 and CDR2 (germline): ENHRY, SYGVKD. The CDR3 consists of 14 residues. The CDR3: CAIRQPLSGGELFF. CDR3 bases: TGTGCCATCAGGCAGCCACTTTCTGGCGGGGAGCTGTTTTTT.

The chain has TRBV11-2 and TRBJ2-2, with D uncertain. Germline V gene sequence: CDR1 SGHAT, CDR2 FQNNGV. Trimming cost V 2 bases and J 1 base, with 8 bases left between them. CDR3 size: 15 residues. The CDR3 here is CASSLLGLNTGELFF. The DNA for the CDR3 is TGTGCCAGCAGCTTATTAGGGTTGAACACCGGGGAGCTGTTTTTT.

This clone has a single count. J is TRBJ1-2 and V is TRBV7-2; D is perhaps TRBD1 (5 bases). This CDR3 spans 14 amino acids. The ends were cut back, 7 bases at V and 7 bases at J, with 19 bases in the middle. From germline, CDR1 is SGHTA and CDR2 FQGNSA. The CDR3 protein is CASTWGGIAPGYTF. DNA for the CDR3: TGTGCCAGCACCTGGGGGGGAATCGCGCCTGGCTACACCTTC.

In its sample, this clone was seen once. The CDR3 spells CASSSGQGMNTEAFF. CDR3 nucleotide sequence: TGTGCCAGCAGCTCAGGACAGGGAATGAACACTGAAGCTTTCTTT. The chain employs TRBV7-2 and TRBJ1-1, with 8 positions matching TRBD1. Trimming at V came to 4 bases and at J to 0 bases, leaving 4 bases not matched to a gene. The CDR3 consists of 15 residues. Germline CDR1 SGHTA, CDR2 FQGNSA.

The J gene is TRBJ1-1, the V gene TRBV5-4; 7 bases fit TRBD1. Germline V lookup: CDR1 SGHNT, CDR2 YYREEE (reference sequence). This CDR3 has 16 residues. The V and J ends lost 0 bases and 0 bases, in that order; junction bases with no gene match: 5. CDR3 coding DNA: TGTGCCAGCAGCTTGGGCAGGGGGGGCGTGAACACTGAAGCTTTCTTT. It yields the protein CASSLGRGGVNTEAFF. The full variable domain, in which reference TRBV5-4 and TRBJ1-1 provide the parts outside the CDR3, is ETGVTQSPTHLIKTRGQQVTLRCSSQSGHNTVSWYQQALGQGPQFIFQYYREEENGRGNFPPRFSGLQFPNYSSELNVNALELDDSALYLCASSLGRGGVNTEAFFGQGTRLTVV.

In this sample, this clone turned up a few times. The V call is TRBV5-1, the J call TRBJ1-1; D is perhaps TRBD1 (5 bases). The CDR3 runs to 15 residues. Trimming left V 0 bases short and J 4 bases short, with 13 bases between. Germline V gene data show CDR1 as SGHRS and CDR2 as YFSETQ. The CDR3 sequence is CASSLAERGFTEAFF. The CDR3 region has the DNA TGCGCCAGCAGCTTGGCGGAAAGGGGCTTCACTGAAGCTTTCTTT. The full variable domain, its missing parts supplied by reference TRBV5-1 and TRBJ1-1, is KAGVTQTPRYLIKTRGQQVTLSCSPISGHRSVSWYQQTPGQGLQFLFEYFSETQRNKGNFPGRFSGRQFSNSRSEMNVSTLELGDSALYLCASSLAERGFTEAFFGQGTRLTVV.

J is TRBJ2-7 and V is TRBV7-9; D may be TRBD2 (5 bases). Germline V CDR1 and CDR2: SEHNR, FQNEAQ (reference sequence). CDR3 length: 13 residues. V was pared by 7 bases and J by 0 bases, with 10 bases between. The CDR3: CASTLGSSYEQYF. Here the CDR3 DNA reads TGTGCCAGCACCCTTGGGAGCTCCTACGAGCAGTACTTC.

This chain links TRBV7-6 with TRBJ1-1; a weak D match, TRBD1 (6 bases). Germline CDR1 reads SGHVS; CDR2 reads FNYEAQ. The CDR3 is 15 residues long. V lost 6 bases, J lost 0 bases, and 14 bases lay in between. CDR3 protein: CASRPGQLLNTEAFF. CDR3 nucleotides: TGTGCCAGCAGGCCTGGACAGCTTTTGAACACTGAAGCTTTCTTT.